A single sample is the source of the 21 T cell receptor beta chains below, sequenced in a study of OX40 agonist ivuxolimab in advanced cancers. The table came from immunoSEQ multiplex PCR; TCRdb's copy has only in-frame clones and leaves some out. The sample records tens of thousands of clones, more than 65% being singletons. The specimen was CD4+ or CD8+ T cells sorted from blood, collected in a trial of the OX40 agonist ivuxolimab. These receptors all stem from an adult with an advanced solid tumor such as melanoma, head and neck, liver or kidney cancer.

The chain links TRBV4-2 to TRBJ2-3; perhaps TRBD1 as D (6 bases). Germline assignment: CDR1 LGHNA and CDR2 YNFKEQ. The V end lost 0 bases, the J end lost 5 bases, and 12 bases lay between the germline ends. The CDR3 is 15 amino acids. Written as DNA, the CDR3 is TGTGCCAGCAGCCAAGAGCGCACAGGGATAGATACGCAGTATTTT. This translates into CASSQERTGIDTQYF.

This sequence joins TRBV5-6 and TRBJ2-1; TRBD2 might be the D (6 bases). V shed 0 bases and J shed 8 bases, with 12 bases lying between them. This CDR3 is 14 amino acids long. CDR1 and CDR2 (germline): SGHDT, YYEEEE. The CDR3 here is CASSLEGDFYEQFF. CDR3 DNA sequence: TGTGCCAGCAGCTTGGAAGGGGACTTCTATGAGCAGTTCTTC.

The chain joins TRBV25-1 to TRBJ2-1; perhaps TRBD1 as D (5 bases). Trimming removed 6 bases from V and 0 bases from J, with 12 bases in between. Germline V gives CDR1 MGHDK, CDR2 SYGVNS. This CDR3 contains 15 residues. The DNA of the CDR3 is TGTGCCAGCAGCCTGACAGCGATCTCCTACAATGAGCAGTTCTTC. Protein sequence: CASSLTAISYNEQFF.

The chain has TRBV5-1 and TRBJ1-4, with D hard to call. V lost 0 bases and J lost 0, with 9 bases in between. CDR1 and CDR2 (germline): SGHRS, YFSETQ. CDR3 length equals 16 residues. CDR3 bases: TGCGCCAGCAGCTTGGGTTCTACGGCAACTAATGAAAAACTGTTTTTT. Its protein product is CASSLGSTATNEKLFF.

The chain links TRBV4-3 to TRBJ2-1, with D maybe TRBD1 (6 bases). CDR3 size: 15 residues. Looked up from germline, CDR1 is LGHNA and CDR2 is YSLEER. Trimming stripped 9 bases from V and 9 bases from J, with 24 bases between. The CDR3 is CASHPDARRGGEQFF. The CDR3 DNA reads as TGCGCCAGTCACCCCGACGCCCGCCGAGGGGGTGAGCAGTTCTTC.

The rearrangement uses TRBV29-1 and TRBJ2-7, with D maybe TRBD1 (7 bases). The CDR3 covers 17 residues. V was pared by 4 bases and J by 4 bases, with 26 bases between. CDR1 is SQVTM and CDR2 is ANQGSEA in the germline V gene. CDR3 loop: CSVGGVATGERLYEQYF. CDR3 nucleotides: TGCAGCGTTGGGGGGGTCGCCACAGGGGAAAGGCTATACGAGCAGTACTTC.

This chain uses TRBV15 with TRBJ1-2; no firm D call. In germline, CDR1 is LNHNV, CDR2 YYDKDF (reference sequence). Trimming took 1 base from V and 8 from J, leaving 14 bases between them. The CDR3 runs to 14 residues. The CDR3 coding sequence is TGTGCCACCAGCAGAGGGACCTCCTGGCCGGGCTACACCTTC. This gives the protein CATSRGTSWPGYTF.

This CDR3 is CASRGGRLADGYTF. The CDR3 DNA is TGTGCCAGCAGAGGGGGCCGTTTAGCGGATGGCTACACCTTC. The chain recombines TRBV7-3 with TRBJ1-2; 7 bases align to TRBD1. V dropped 6 bases and J dropped 6; count of bases not matched to a gene: 10. The germline V gene has CDR1 SGHTA and CDR2 FQGTGA. The CDR3 consists of 14 residues.

The chain joins TRBV7-8 to TRBJ2-6, with TRBD1 identical over 7 bases. The germline CDR1 and CDR2 sequences are SGHVS and FQNEAQ. This CDR3 comprises 18 residues. The V segment lost 4 bases and the J segment 0 bases; nucleotides outside the gene matches: 9. The DNA of the CDR3 is TGTGCCAGCAGCTCCCGGGACAGAGATGTCTCTGGGGCCAACGTCCTGACTTTC. This translates into CASSSRDRDVSGANVLTF.

The rearrangement links TRBV6-1 to TRBJ2-2; perhaps TRBD1 as D (6 bases). CDR3 length: 14 residues. V was shortened by 7 bases and J by 2 bases, with 11 bases between the two germline ends. Looked up from germline, CDR1 is MNHNS and CDR2 is SASEGT. CDR3 sequence: CASTWTVNTGELFF. The DNA of the CDR3 is TGTGCCAGCACCTGGACAGTTAACACCGGGGAGCTGTTTTTT.

This chain links TRBV6-5 with TRBJ1-1; D unresolved. The CDR3 is 14 residues long. Germline CDR1 and CDR2: MNHEY and SVGAGI. V lost 4 bases, J lost 0 bases, and 9 bases lay in between. CDR3 sequence (DNA): TGTGCCAGCAGTTGGATTGGCATGAACACTGAAGCTTTCTTT. Its translation: CASSWIGMNTEAFF.

The V gene is TRBV6-1, the J gene TRBJ2-3; 9 bases are shared with TRBD2. Per germline, CDR1 MNHNS and CDR2 SASEGT. This CDR3 is 14 amino acids long. Trimming cost V 10 bases and J 1 base; bases outside gene matches: 6. The CDR3 region is CAISWTSGTDTQYF. CDR3 nucleotide sequence: TGTGCCATCTCGTGGACTAGCGGCACAGATACGCAGTATTTT.

This clone appeared a single time. The V gene is TRBV19, the J gene TRBJ1-6, with 8 bases fitting TRBD1. The CDR3 runs 17 residues. Trimming removed 5 bases from V and 10 bases from J; junction bases left unmatched: 16. Germline V gene data show CDR1 as LNHDA and CDR2 as SQIVND (reference sequence). The CDR3 is CASSPPGTGAKGSPLHF. DNA of the CDR3: TGTGCCAGTAGTCCCCCCGGGACAGGCGCTAAAGGGTCACCCCTCCACTTT.

This chain uses TRBV5-1 with TRBJ1-3, with D maybe TRBD1 (6 bases). The germline gives CDR1 SGHRS, CDR2 YFSETQ. This CDR3 has 16 residues. V was shortened by 5 bases and J by 0 bases, with 15 bases between the two germline ends. The CDR3 coding sequence is TGCGCCAGCAGGAAGGGGGACGGGAGCTCTGGAAACACCATATATTTT. Translating gives CASRKGDGSSGNTIYF.

The rearrangement links TRBV4-3 to TRBJ2-7; unclear D gene. This CDR3 contains 17 residues. The ends were cut back, 0 bases at V and 0 bases at J, with 15 bases in the middle. CDR1 and CDR2 from the germline V gene are LGHNA and YSLEER. The CDR3 nucleotides read TGCGCCAGCAGCCAAGAGGTTGGCAGCCTCAGCTCCTACGAGCAGTACTTC. It specifies CASSQEVGSLSSYEQYF.

To note about this clone: The same CDR3 is also encoded by other DNA sequences in this sample. V is TRBV6-1 and J is TRBJ2-1, with no clear D. Per the germline V gene, CDR1 is MNHNS and CDR2 is SASEGT. V was shortened by 3 bases and J by 12 bases, with 6 bases between the two germline ends. The length of the CDR3 is 10 residues. CDR3 residues: CASSEVRQFF. Here the CDR3 DNA reads TGTGCCAGCAGTGAGGTAAGGCAGTTCTTC.

The chain links TRBV2 to TRBJ2-4; D remains unclear. The CDR3 is made up of 13 amino acids. Trimming left V 8 bases short and J 1 base short, with 9 bases between. Germline lookup yields CDR1 SNHLY and CDR2 FYNNEI. The CDR3 coding sequence is TGTGCCAGCCTTTTGGGGGCCAAAAACATTCAGTACTTC. It specifies CASLLGAKNIQYF. Full variable domain (outside the CDR3, taken from reference TRBV2 and TRBJ2-4): EPEVTQTPSHQVTQMGQEVILRCVPISNHLYFYWYRQILGQKVEFLVSFYNNEISEKSEIFDDQFSVERPDGSNFTLKIRSTKLEDSAMYFCASLLGAKNIQYFGAGTRLSVL.

The count of this clone is one. The chain has TRBV19 and TRBJ1-5, with D hard to call. Trimming cost V 5 bases and J 5 bases, with 10 bases left between them. The CDR3 extends over 13 amino acids. Germline CDR1 LNHDA, CDR2 SQIVND (reference sequence). Here the CDR3 reads CASSQGRYQPQHF. As DNA, the CDR3 is TGTGCCAGTAGTCAAGGGCGGTATCAGCCCCAGCATTTT.

V and J are TRBV5-1 and TRBJ2-5, with 7 bases aligning to TRBD1. The J call may be mistaken, given a closer DNA end match to TRBJ2-7. The CDR3 is made up of 12 amino acids. Germline V gives CDR1 SGHRS, CDR2 YFSETQ. CDR3 loop: CASSRQGYEQYF. The CDR3 nucleotides are TGCGCCAGCAGCCGACAGGGCTACGAGCAGTACTTC.

This rearrangement joins TRBV6-1 to TRBJ2-7; tentatively, D is TRBD2 (5 bases). Per the germline V gene, CDR1 is MNHNS and CDR2 is SASEGT. The CDR3 runs 16 residues. Trimming took 1 base from V and 1 from J, leaving 14 bases between them. In DNA, the CDR3 is TGTGCCAGCAGTGAAGGGAGGTGGGATCTTTCCTACGAGCAGTACTTC. It is translated as CASSEGRWDLSYEQYF.

The V gene is TRBV6-5, the J gene TRBJ1-2; 7 bases are a match to TRBD1. The CDR3 loop spans 14 amino acids. Germline lookup yields CDR1 MNHEY and CDR2 SVGAGI. Trimming removed 2 bases from V and 4 bases from J; junction bases left unmatched: 4. The CDR3 reads CASSYDRVGYGYTF. The CDR3 nucleotides read TGTGCCAGCAGTTACGACAGGGTAGGCTATGGCTACACCTTC.